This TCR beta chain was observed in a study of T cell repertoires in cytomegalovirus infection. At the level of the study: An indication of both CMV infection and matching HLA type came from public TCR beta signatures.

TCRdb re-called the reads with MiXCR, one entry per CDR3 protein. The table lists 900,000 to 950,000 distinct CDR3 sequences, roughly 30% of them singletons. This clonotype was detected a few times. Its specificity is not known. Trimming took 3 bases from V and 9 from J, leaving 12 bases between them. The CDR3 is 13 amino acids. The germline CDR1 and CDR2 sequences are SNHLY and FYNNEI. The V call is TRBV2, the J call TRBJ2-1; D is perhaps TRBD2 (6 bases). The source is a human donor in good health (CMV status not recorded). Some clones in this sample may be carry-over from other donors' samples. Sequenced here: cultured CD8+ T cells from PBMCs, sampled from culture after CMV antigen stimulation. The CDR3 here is CASSDYRGFEQFF. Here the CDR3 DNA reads TGTGCCAGCAGTGATTACCGGGGGTTTGAGCAGTTCTTC.